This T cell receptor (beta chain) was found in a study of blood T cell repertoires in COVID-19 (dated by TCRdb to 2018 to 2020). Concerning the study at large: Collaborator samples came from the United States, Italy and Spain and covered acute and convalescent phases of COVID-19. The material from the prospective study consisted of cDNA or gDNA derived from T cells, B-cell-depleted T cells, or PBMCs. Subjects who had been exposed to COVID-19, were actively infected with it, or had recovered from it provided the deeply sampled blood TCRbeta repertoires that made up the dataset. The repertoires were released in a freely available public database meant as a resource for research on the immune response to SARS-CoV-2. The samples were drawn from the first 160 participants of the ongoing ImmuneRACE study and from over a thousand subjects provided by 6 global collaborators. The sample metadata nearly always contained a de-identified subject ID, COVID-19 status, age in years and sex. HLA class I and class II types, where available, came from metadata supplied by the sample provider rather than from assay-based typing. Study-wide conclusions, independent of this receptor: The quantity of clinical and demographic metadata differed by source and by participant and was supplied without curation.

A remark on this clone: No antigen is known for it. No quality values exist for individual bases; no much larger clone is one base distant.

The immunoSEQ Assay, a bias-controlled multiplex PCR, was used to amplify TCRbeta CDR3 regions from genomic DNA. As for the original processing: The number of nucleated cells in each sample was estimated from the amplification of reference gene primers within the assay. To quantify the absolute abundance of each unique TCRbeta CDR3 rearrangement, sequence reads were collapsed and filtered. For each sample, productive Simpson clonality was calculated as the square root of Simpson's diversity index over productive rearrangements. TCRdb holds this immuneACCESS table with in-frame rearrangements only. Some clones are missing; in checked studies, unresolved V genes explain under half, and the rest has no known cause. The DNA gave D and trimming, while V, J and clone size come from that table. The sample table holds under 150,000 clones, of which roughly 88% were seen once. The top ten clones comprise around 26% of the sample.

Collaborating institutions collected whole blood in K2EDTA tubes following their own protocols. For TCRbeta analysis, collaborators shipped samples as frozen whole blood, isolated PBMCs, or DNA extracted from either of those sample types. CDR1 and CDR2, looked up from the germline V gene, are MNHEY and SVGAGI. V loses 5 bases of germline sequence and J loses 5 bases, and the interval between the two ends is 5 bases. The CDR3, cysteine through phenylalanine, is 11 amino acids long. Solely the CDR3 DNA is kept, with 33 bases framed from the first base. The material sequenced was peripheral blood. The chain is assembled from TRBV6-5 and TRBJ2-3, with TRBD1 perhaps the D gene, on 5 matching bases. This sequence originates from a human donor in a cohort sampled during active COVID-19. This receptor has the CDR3 CASSTGDTQYF. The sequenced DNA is TGTGCCAGCAGTACAGGAGATACGCAGTATTTT.